Listed here are 3 T cell receptor beta chains from one sample, sequenced in a study of T cell responses to AZD1222 COVID-19 vaccine. Sequencing was performed with immunoSEQ multiplex PCR; in TCRdb, only in-frame clones are kept and a portion is missing. The profile shows 95,000 to 120,000 clones, around 90% of them singletons. The input for sequencing was peripheral blood, taken on day 0 of MenACWY control vaccination. These TCRs come from an adult in good health.

The V gene is TRBV28, the J gene TRBJ2-2; perhaps D is TRBD1 or TRBD2 (6 bases each). Trimming shortened V by 11 bases and J by 5 bases, and 9 bases separated the two germline ends. The V gene's germline CDR1 is MDHEN and CDR2 SYDVKM. The CDR3 spans 11 residues. The CDR3 DNA reads TGTGCCGGGGGGCGAACCGGGGAGCTGTTTTTT. This codes for CAGGRTGELFF. Drawing the rest from reference TRBV28 and TRBJ2-2, the complete variable domain is DVKVTQSSRYLVKRTGEKVFLECVQDMDHENMFWYRQDPGLGLRLIYFSYDVKMKEKGDIPEGYSVSREKKERFSLILESASTNQTSMYLCAGGRTGELFFGEGSRLTVL.

The chain couples TRBV10-3 to TRBJ1-1; D is uncertain. The germline gives CDR1 ENHRY, CDR2 SYGVKD. This CDR3 is 14 amino acids long. Between the trimmed V and J ends, which lost 0 bases and 0 bases, there was a span of 5 bases. This chain's CDR3 is CAISESVMNTEAFF. The DNA of the CDR3 is TGTGCCATCAGTGAGTCGGTCATGAACACTGAAGCTTTCTTT.

V and J are TRBV10-3 and TRBJ2-2; 7 nucleotides align to TRBD2. Germline lookup yields CDR1 ENHRY and CDR2 SYGVKD. This CDR3 has 16 amino acids. Trimming at V came to 3 bases and at J to 9 bases, leaving 13 bases not matched to a gene. CDR3 DNA: TGTGCCATCAGTGAACCTGCGGCGGGGGAGCGGCGGGAGCTGTTTTTT. Translation: CAISEPAAGERRELFF.